The table lists the clone carrying this T cell receptor beta chain with many counts. The sample originates from a study of T-cell reconstitution after alpha-beta-depleted transplantation in children. The CDR3 covers 18 residues. V lost 3 bases, J lost 1 base, and 20 bases lay in between. For TCRbeta, the library was prepared with unique molecular identifiers. TCRdb re-called the PCR reads with MiXCR, one entry per CDR3 protein. The top ten hold 6.9% of the sample, which has roughly 100,000 distinct CDR3 sequences, approximately 9.2% seen once. The sequencing used PBMCs from the stem cell graft donor, collected from the stem cell graft. The V gene is TRBV12-3 or TRBV12-4, the J gene TRBJ2-3; D ambiguous. This receptor was obtained from a human donor who donated a stem cell graft to a child with congenital amegakaryocytic thrombocytopenia. The CDR3: CASSFGLLAGYGTDTQYF. The CDR3 nucleotides read TGTGCCAGCAGTTTTGGCCTTTTAGCCGGCTACGGCACAGATACGCAGTATTTT.